The next 31 T cell receptor beta chains were all read from a single sample in a study of regulatory T cells in long-lasting Graves disease. Both iRepertoire HTBI primers and Arm-PCR of CDR3 regions were used to build the TCR beta libraries. TCRdb re-called the multiplex PCR reads with MiXCR, one entry per CDR3 protein. In the table there are under 300,000 distinct CDR3 sequences, 20% to 25% of which are singletons. Time point indicated: newly diagnosed GD, antithyroid drugs for less than 3 months. Construction of the TCR library relied on RNA isolated from PBMCs. The input for sequencing was peripheral blood mononuclear cells (PBMCs), taken at new diagnosis, from a patient treated with antithyroid drugs. The receptors derive from a female donor with Graves disease.

This clonotype has at least ten counts. This chain joins TRBV13 and TRBJ2-4, with D tentatively TRBD1 (6 bases). The CDR3 has 15 amino acids. The V and J ends lost 5 bases and 0 bases respectively, with 11 bases between them. Germline V gene lookup returns CDR1 PRHDT and CDR2 FYEKMQ (reference sequence). The CDR3 coding sequence is TGTGCCAGCAGCCCGGGACACTTAGCCAAAAACATTCAGTACTTC. As protein: CASSPGHLAKNIQYF.

In its sample, this clonotype was seen many times. The chain carries TRBV11-2 and TRBJ1-2; a possible D gene is TRBD1 (6 bases). CDR1 and CDR2 (germline): SGHAT, FQNNGV. Trimming removed 5 bases at V and 6 bases at J, with 10 bases between. The CDR3 loop spans 12 amino acids. The CDR3, as DNA: TGTGCCAGCAGCCCCTACAGGGATGGCTACACCTTC. Its protein product is CASSPYRDGYTF.

This clonotype was counted many times. The V and J genes are TRBV29-1 and TRBJ1-1; D uncertain. V was cut by 7 bases and J by 0 bases, with 18 bases left in between. The CDR3 length is 15 residues. Germline loops: CDR1 SQVTM, CDR2 ANQGSEA. This chain's CDR3 is CSAWNSDALNTEAFF. The CDR3 region has the DNA TGCAGCGCCTGGAATTCGGACGCTTTGAACACTGAAGCTTTCTTT.

This clonotype was seen many times. The chain links TRBV2 to TRBJ2-7, with D possibly being TRBD1 or TRBD2 (5 bases each). Germline V lookup: CDR1 SNHLY, CDR2 FYNNEI. The V end lost 8 bases, the J end lost 5 bases, and 19 bases lay between the germline ends. This CDR3 comprises 14 residues. The CDR3 DNA reads TGTGCCAGCCGCCCGATGGTCGGGGCTGACGAGCAGTACTTC. Amino acid sequence: CASRPMVGADEQYF.

This clonotype was observed a few times. V and J are TRBV11-3 and TRBJ2-7, with D possibly TRBD1 on 5 matching bases. V lost 4 bases to trimming and J lost 6 bases, with 19 bases between them. This CDR3 spans 15 amino acids. CDR1 SGHNT and CDR2 YENEEA come from the germline V gene. The CDR3 sequence is CASSSQTARWSEQYF. The CDR3 region has the DNA TGTGCCAGCAGCTCCCAGACAGCCCGGTGGTCCGAGCAGTACTTC.

In its sample, this clonotype was seen many times. CDR3 coding DNA: TGTGCCAGCAGTTTATATCCCTCTAGCGGGGGGGCCTCTGAGCAGTTCTTC. Residues: CASSLYPSSGGASEQFF. The V call is TRBV27, the J call TRBJ2-1, with TRBD2 matching over 12 bases. This CDR3 region has 17 residues. Trimming at V came to 1 base and at J to 9 bases, leaving 10 bases not matched to a gene. Germline values: CDR1 MNHEY, CDR2 SMNVEV (reference sequence).

The table lists this clonotype with many counts. V is TRBV7-2 and J is TRBJ2-1, with 8 bases identical to TRBD2. The CDR3 runs to 15 residues. Germline loops: CDR1 SGHTA, CDR2 FQGNSA. The junction had 5 bases not matched to a gene; V was cut back by 3 bases and J by 4 bases. The CDR3 reads CASSFGGGGYNEQFF. Written as DNA, the CDR3 is TGTGCCAGCAGCTTCGGGGGGGGGGGTTACAATGAGCAGTTCTTC.

The chain carries TRBV11-1 and TRBJ1-1, with 7 bases fitting TRBD1. CDR1 SGHAT and CDR2 FQDESV come from the germline V gene (reference sequence). The V and J ends lost 0 bases and 5 bases, in that order; junction bases with no gene match: 6. There are 15 residues in the CDR3. The CDR3 is CASSLARGGGTEAFF. Written as DNA, the CDR3 is TGTGCCAGCAGCTTAGCGCGAGGGGGCGGAACTGAAGCTTTCTTT.

The chain is built from TRBV7-8 and TRBJ1-1; D is ambiguous. The CDR3 has 16 residues. CDR1 and CDR2 from the germline V gene are SGHVS and FQNEAQ. Trimming removed 7 bases from V and 0 bases from J, with 18 bases in between. The CDR3 DNA is TGTGCCAGCACCCTGGGGTCCTCTTCGATGAACACTGAAGCTTTCTTT. It codes for CASTLGSSSMNTEAFF. Supplemented by reference TRBV7-8 and TRBJ1-1, the full variable domain reads GAGVSQSPRYKVAKRGQDVALRCDPISGHVSLFWYQQALGQGPEFLTYFQNEAQLDKSGLPSDRFFAERPEGSVSTLKIQRTQQEDSAVYLCASTLGSSSMNTEAFFGQGTRLTVV.

This clonotype was counted only a few times. The chain is built from TRBV4-1 and TRBJ1-3; the D is unclear. V was trimmed by 0 bases and J by 10 bases, leaving 16 bases between them. CDR1 MGHRA and CDR2 YSYEKL come from the germline V gene. This CDR3 region has 15 residues. The CDR3 spells CASSQDYGARGTIYF. CDR3 DNA sequence: TGCGCCAGCAGCCAAGATTATGGAGCCCGGGGTACCATATATTTT.

This clonotype has a handful of counts. V usage is TRBV6-1 and J usage is TRBJ2-1; possible D gene TRBD2, 6 bases. The CDR3 sequence is 17 residues long. Germline loops: CDR1 MNHNS, CDR2 SASEGT. Between the trimmed V and J ends, which lost 6 bases and 0 bases, there was a span of 18 bases. CDR3 sequence: CASSPLSSASSYNEQFF. DNA for the CDR3: TGTGCCAGCAGCCCACTATCTAGCGCGAGCTCCTACAATGAGCAGTTCTTC.

This clonotype was counted many times. The V and J genes are TRBV12-3 or TRBV12-4 and TRBJ1-2; weak D call: TRBD1 (5 bases). V was shortened by 6 bases and J by 6 bases, with 14 bases between the two germline ends. CDR3 size: 13 residues. The CDR3 sequence: CASRQNTGHGYTF. For the CDR3, the DNA is TGTGCCAGCAGGCAGAATACAGGCCATGGCTACACCTTC.

This clonotype was detected many times. The junction differs from germline at one of its ends, possibly a read error. The V gene is TRBV5-1, the J gene TRBJ1-1, with 9 bases aligning to TRBD1. The CDR3 length is 15 residues. Germline V lookup: CDR1 SGHRS, CDR2 YFSETQ. DNA for the CDR3: TGTGCCAGCAGCCCCCCACGACAGGGGGGAACTGAAGCTTTCTTT. Translated: CASSPPRQGGTEAFF.

This clonotype occurred many times. The rearrangement uses TRBV11-3 and TRBJ2-1; 8 bases map to TRBD2. CDR3 length equals 16 residues. J gave up 9 bases and V 5 bases, and 15 bases lay outside the gene matches. Germline lookup yields CDR1 SGHNT and CDR2 YENEEA. This CDR3 reads CASSDLAGPSGSEQFF. CDR3 DNA: TGTGCCAGCAGCGACCTAGCGGGCCCGTCGGGGAGTGAGCAGTTCTTC.

The chain carries TRBV9 and TRBJ2-2; 14 bases fit TRBD2. With 3 bases clipped from V and 8 bases from J, the junction kept 9 bases outside the gene matches. This CDR3 has 17 amino acids. Germline V gene sequence: CDR1 SGDLS, CDR2 YYNGEE. The CDR3 sequence is CASSETGLAGEAGELFF. The CDR3 nucleotides are TGTGCCAGCAGCGAAACGGGACTAGCGGGAGAAGCAGGGGAGCTGTTTTTT.

This clonotype was observed many times. CDR3 residues: CASRPSYSGRVSEQFF. CDR3 in DNA: TGTGCCAGCAGGCCCAGCTATAGCGGGAGGGTGAGTGAGCAGTTCTTC. The chain links TRBV27 to TRBJ2-1; 11 bases line up with TRBD2. Germline V gene data show CDR1 as MNHEY and CDR2 as SMNVEV (reference sequence). J gave up 9 bases and V 6 bases, and 13 bases lay outside the gene matches. This CDR3 region has 16 residues.

The chain links TRBV27 to TRBJ1-6, with 9 bases aligning to TRBD1. The CDR3 is 16 amino acids. Germline CDR1 and CDR2: MNHEY and SMNVEV (reference sequence). V trimming: 8 bases; J trimming: 11 bases; junction bases outside the gene matches: 16. In DNA, the CDR3 is TGTGCCAGCGCTACCGGGACAGGGAACCGTGACGCACCCCTCCACTTT. Protein: CASATGTGNRDAPLHF.

This clonotype has a count of ten or more. This chain links TRBV27 with TRBJ2-3; 13 nucleotides match TRBD2. V lost 5 bases, J lost 5 bases, and 7 bases stayed unmatched. Germline V gene lookup returns CDR1 MNHEY and CDR2 SMNVEV (reference sequence). The CDR3 totals 16 residues. CDR3 amino acids: CASSPRTSGSKDTQYF. CDR3 coding DNA: TGTGCCAGCAGTCCAAGGACTAGCGGGAGTAAAGATACGCAGTATTTT.

This clonotype was counted ten times or more. V gene TRBV5-8 combines with J gene TRBJ1-5; perhaps TRBD1 as D (6 bases). In germline, CDR1 is SGHTS, CDR2 YDEGEE. The CDR3 loop spans 15 amino acids. V lost 5 bases and J lost 1, with 13 bases in between. CDR3 nucleotide sequence: TGTGCCAGCAGGAAGAAGGGGGTGAGCAATCAGCCCCAGCATTTT. Residues: CASRKKGVSNQPQHF.

Turning to this clonotype: A single base separates this from a much larger clone, so it may be a read error. CDR3 DNA sequence: TGTGCCGTCAGTGAATACAGGGGCAATGAGCAGTTCTTC. Amino acids: CAVSEYRGNEQFF. The chain recombines TRBV10-3 with TRBJ2-1; TRBD1 aligns across 7 bases. From germline, CDR1 is ENHRY and CDR2 SYGVKD. This CDR3 is 13 amino acids long.

In this sample, this clonotype turned up many times. The DNA of the CDR3 is TGTGCCAGCTCCAGACTAGCGGGAGTCTCCTACAATGAGCAGTTCTTC. Translated: CASSRLAGVSYNEQFF. This chain joins TRBV6-2 or TRBV6-3 and TRBJ2-1; the match to TRBD2 covers 12 bases. CDR1 and CDR2 from the germline V gene are MNHEY and SVGEGT. The V segment lost 8 bases and the J segment 0 bases; nucleotides outside the gene matches: 5. CDR3 length equals 16 residues.

The chain couples TRBV4-3 to TRBJ2-3; unclear D gene. CDR3 length equals 18 residues. The germline gives CDR1 LGHNA, CDR2 YSLEER. V shed 0 bases and J shed 0 bases, with 16 bases lying between them. The CDR3 bases are TGCGCCAGCAGCCAAGATCCCTCCCGTGGGCGTAGCACAGATACGCAGTATTTT. Protein sequence: CASSQDPSRGRSTDTQYF.

In its sample, this clonotype was seen many times. The genes are TRBV11-2 and TRBJ2-7; D remains unclear. V was cut by 3 bases and J by 7 bases, with 10 bases left in between. CDR1 is SGHAT and CDR2 is FQNNGV in the germline V gene. The CDR3 loop spans 12 amino acids. This CDR3 is CASSFASLEQYF. CDR3 sequence (DNA): TGTGCCAGCAGCTTCGCCTCTTTGGAGCAGTACTTC.

This clonotype has at least ten counts. The V call is TRBV12-3 or TRBV12-4, the J call TRBJ2-5, with D hard to call. The CDR3 is 14 residues long. With 1 base removed from V and 1 base from J, the gap between germline ends came to 7 bases. The CDR3 region is CASSLVWAQETQYF. The CDR3 DNA reads as TGTGCCAGCAGTTTAGTGTGGGCCCAAGAGACCCAGTACTTC.

At least ten counts were recorded for this clonotype. The rearrangement joins TRBV2 to TRBJ1-2; D gene uncertain. CDR3 length: 14 amino acids. Germline lookup yields CDR1 SNHLY and CDR2 FYNNEI. V gave up 3 bases and J gave up 4 bases, with 12 bases separating them. CDR3 protein: CASSEHTESYGYTF. The CDR3 DNA sequence: TGTGCCAGCAGTGAGCACACTGAATCCTATGGCTACACCTTC.

The table lists this clonotype with many counts. One end of the junction fails to match germline, which may point to a read error. The chain combines TRBV2 with TRBJ2-2, with 8 bases matching TRBD1. The CDR3 totals 14 residues. Germline V lookup: CDR1 SNHLY, CDR2 FYNNEI. DNA for the CDR3: TGTGCCTGCAGAACCGGGACAGGTACCGGGGAGCTGTTTTTT. Translating it yields CACRTGTGTGELFF.

This clonotype was recorded at least ten times. This sequence joins TRBV6-2 or TRBV6-3 and TRBJ2-2, with 9 bases that match TRBD1. Trimming took 4 bases from V and 7 from J; bases not matched to a gene: 10. CDR1 is MNHEY, CDR2 SVGEGT, per germline. This CDR3 contains 16 residues. The CDR3 protein is CASSSNRGRFGGELFF. The CDR3 coding sequence is TGTGCCAGCAGTTCGAACAGGGGGCGATTCGGCGGGGAGCTGTTTTTT.

Note on this clonotype: A much larger clonotype is one base distant, so this may be a read error. The J gene is TRBJ2-3, the V gene TRBV10-2, with TRBD2 as a possible D gene (7 bases). Trimming took off 11 bases at V and 3 bases at J, with 18 bases between the two ends. This CDR3 region has 14 residues. Looked up from germline, CDR1 is WSHSY and CDR2 is SAAADI. Here the CDR3 DNA reads TGCGCCGGCAACTTACAGGGAGGGACAGATACGCAGTATTTT. Translation gives CAGNLQGGTDTQYF.

At least ten counts were recorded for this clonotype. The gene calls are TRBV30 and TRBJ2-3; D not resolved. This CDR3 is 12 amino acids long. Trimming cost V 3 bases and J 5 bases, with 9 bases left between them. Germline assignment: CDR1 GTSNPN and CDR2 SVGIG (reference sequence). CDR3 region: CAWSRSGDTQYF. DNA for the CDR3: TGTGCCTGGAGCAGATCGGGAGATACGCAGTATTTT.

This clonotype was counted between two and nine times. Being one base from a much bigger clone, this may be a read error. This sequence joins TRBV5-6 and TRBJ2-5; no clear D gene. The CDR3 contains 13 residues. V shed 1 base and J shed 5 bases, with 9 bases lying between them. CDR1 is SGHDT, CDR2 YYEEEE, per germline. As DNA, the CDR3 is TGTGCCAGCAGCTTGTGGGATGCGGAGACCCAGTACTTC. Translation: CASSLWDAETQYF.

This clonotype was counted ten times or more. The rearrangement uses TRBV11-2 and TRBJ1-1; unclear D gene. Trimming removed 0 bases from V and 4 bases from J, with 9 bases in between. Germline V gene sequence: CDR1 SGHAT, CDR2 FQNNGV. The CDR3 covers 14 residues. The CDR3 sequence is CASSLDRGATEAFF. The CDR3 DNA reads TGTGCCAGCAGCTTAGATCGCGGAGCCACTGAAGCTTTCTTT.